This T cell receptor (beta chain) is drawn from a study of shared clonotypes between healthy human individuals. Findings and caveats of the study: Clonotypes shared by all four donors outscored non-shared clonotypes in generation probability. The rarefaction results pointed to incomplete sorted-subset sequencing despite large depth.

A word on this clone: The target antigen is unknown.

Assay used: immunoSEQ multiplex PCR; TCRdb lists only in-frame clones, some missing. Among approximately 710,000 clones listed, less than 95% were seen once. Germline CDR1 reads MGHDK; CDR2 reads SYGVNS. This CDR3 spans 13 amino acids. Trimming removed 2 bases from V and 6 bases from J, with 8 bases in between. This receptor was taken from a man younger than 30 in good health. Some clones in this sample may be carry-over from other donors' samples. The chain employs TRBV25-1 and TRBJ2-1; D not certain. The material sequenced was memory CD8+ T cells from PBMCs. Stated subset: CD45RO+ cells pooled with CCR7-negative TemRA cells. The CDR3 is CASSEHSINEQFF. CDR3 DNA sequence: TGTGCCAGCAGTGAACACTCTATCAATGAGCAGTTCTTC.